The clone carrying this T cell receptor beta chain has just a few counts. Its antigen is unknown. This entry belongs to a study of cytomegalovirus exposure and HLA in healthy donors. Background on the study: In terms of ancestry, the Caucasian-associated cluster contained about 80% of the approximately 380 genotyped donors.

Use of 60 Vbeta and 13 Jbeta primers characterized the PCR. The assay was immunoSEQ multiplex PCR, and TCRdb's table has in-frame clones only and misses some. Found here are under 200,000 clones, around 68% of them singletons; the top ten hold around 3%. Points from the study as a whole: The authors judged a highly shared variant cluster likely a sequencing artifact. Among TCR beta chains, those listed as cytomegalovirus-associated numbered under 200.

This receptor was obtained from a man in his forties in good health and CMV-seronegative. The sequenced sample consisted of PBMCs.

CDR3 sequence (DNA): TGTGCCAGCAGCGAGACAGGGTGGCGTCAGCCCCAGCATTTT. This translates into CASSETGWRQPQHF. V usage is TRBV28 and J usage is TRBJ1-5; 7 bases are shared with TRBD1. Trimming removed 6 bases from V and 6 bases from J; junction bases left unmatched: 8. This CDR3 region has 14 residues. Germline V lookup: CDR1 MDHEN, CDR2 SYDVKM.